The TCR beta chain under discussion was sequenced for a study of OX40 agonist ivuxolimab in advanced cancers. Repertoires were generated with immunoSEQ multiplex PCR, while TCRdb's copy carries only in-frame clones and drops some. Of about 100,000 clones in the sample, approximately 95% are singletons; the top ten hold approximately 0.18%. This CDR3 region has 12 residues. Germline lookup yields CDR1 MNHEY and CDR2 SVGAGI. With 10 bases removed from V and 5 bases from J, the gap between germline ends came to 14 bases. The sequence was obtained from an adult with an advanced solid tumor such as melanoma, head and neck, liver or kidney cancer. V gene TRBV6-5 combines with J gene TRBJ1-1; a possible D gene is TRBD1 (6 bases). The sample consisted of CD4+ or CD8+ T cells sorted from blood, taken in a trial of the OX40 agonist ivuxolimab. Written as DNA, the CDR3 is TGTGCCACCTGGGGGGGGCGAACTGAAGCTTTCTTT. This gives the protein CATWGGRTEAFF.